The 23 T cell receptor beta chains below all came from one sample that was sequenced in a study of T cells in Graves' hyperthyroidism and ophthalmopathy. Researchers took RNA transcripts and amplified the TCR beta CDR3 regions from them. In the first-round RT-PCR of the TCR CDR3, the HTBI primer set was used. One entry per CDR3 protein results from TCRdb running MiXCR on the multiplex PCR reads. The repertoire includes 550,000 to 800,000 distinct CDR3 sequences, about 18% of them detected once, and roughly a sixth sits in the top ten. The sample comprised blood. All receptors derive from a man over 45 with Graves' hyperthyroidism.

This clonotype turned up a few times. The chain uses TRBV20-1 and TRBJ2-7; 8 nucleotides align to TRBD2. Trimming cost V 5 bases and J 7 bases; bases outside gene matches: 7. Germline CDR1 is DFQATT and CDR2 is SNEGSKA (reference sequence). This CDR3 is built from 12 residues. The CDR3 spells CSAPSGTREQYF. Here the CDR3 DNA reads TGCAGTGCTCCCTCAGGGACTAGGGAGCAGTACTTC.

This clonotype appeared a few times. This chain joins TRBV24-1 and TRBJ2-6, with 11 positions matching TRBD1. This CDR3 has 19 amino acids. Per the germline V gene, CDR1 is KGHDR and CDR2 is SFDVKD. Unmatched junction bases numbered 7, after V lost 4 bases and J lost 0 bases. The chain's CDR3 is CATSDPGQGATSGANVLTF. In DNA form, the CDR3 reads TGTGCCACCAGTGACCCTGGACAGGGGGCGACCTCTGGGGCCAACGTCCTGACTTTC.

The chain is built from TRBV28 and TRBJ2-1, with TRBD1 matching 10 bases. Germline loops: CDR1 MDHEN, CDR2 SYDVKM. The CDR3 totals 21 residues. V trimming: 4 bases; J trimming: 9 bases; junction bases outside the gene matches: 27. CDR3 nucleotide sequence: TGTGCCAGCAGTTCCGTATATCTCGGGACAGGGGTCGGGAGAAGGCACGCTGAGCAGTTCTTC. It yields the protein CASSSVYLGTGVGRRHAEQFF.

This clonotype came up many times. CDR3 coding DNA: TGTGCCAGTAGTGGAGGGACTAGCGGGAGATACAATGAGCAGTTCTTC. It is translated as CASSGGTSGRYNEQFF. The rearrangement uses TRBV19 and TRBJ2-1, with TRBD2 identical over 14 bases. The CDR3 is 16 residues long. Per the germline V gene, CDR1 is LNHDA and CDR2 is SQIVND (reference sequence). V lost 5 bases to trimming and J lost 4 bases; unmatched junction nucleotides: 4.

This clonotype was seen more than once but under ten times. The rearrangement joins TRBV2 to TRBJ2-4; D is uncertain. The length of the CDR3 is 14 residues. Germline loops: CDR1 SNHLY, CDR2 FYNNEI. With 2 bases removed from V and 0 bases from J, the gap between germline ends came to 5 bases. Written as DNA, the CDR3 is TGTGCCAGCAGTGAATGGGTAGCCAAAAACATTCAGTACTTC. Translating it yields CASSEWVAKNIQYF. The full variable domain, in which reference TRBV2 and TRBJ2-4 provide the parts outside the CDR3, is EPEVTQTPSHQVTQMGQEVILRCVPISNHLYFYWYRQILGQKVEFLVSFYNNEISEKSEIFDDQFSVERPDGSNFTLKIRSTKLEDSAMYFCASSEWVAKNIQYFGAGTRLSVL.

Here the CDR3 DNA reads TGTGCCAGCAGTGAAATGGCATCCAATGAGCAGTTCTTC. Amino acid sequence: CASSEMASNEQFF. V and J are TRBV6-1 and TRBJ2-1, with D unresolved. The CDR3 covers 13 residues. From germline, CDR1 is MNHNS and CDR2 SASEGT. The V end was cut by 2 bases, the J end by 6 bases, with 8 bases between.

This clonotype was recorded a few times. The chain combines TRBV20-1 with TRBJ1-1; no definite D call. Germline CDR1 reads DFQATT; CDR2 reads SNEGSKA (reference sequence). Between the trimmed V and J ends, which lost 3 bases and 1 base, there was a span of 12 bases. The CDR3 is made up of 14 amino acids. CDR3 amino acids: CSASRLGENTEAFF. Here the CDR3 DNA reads TGCAGTGCTAGTCGGCTGGGAGAGAACACTGAAGCTTTCTTT.

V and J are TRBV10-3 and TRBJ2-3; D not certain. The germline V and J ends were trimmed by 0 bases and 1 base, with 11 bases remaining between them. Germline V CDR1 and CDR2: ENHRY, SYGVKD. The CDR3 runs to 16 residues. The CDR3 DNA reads TGTGCCATCAGTGAGTCCTGGGCCCTTGGCACAGATACGCAGTATTTT. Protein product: CAISESWALGTDTQYF.

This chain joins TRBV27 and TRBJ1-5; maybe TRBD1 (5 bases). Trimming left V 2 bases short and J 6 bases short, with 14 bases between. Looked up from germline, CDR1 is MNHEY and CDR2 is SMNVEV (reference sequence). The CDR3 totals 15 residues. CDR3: CASSLDPGGGQPQHF. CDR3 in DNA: TGTGCCAGCAGTTTAGATCCGGGGGGGGGTCAGCCCCAGCATTTT.

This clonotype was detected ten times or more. CDR3 region: CASSPIMIGGETQYF. The CDR3 DNA reads as TGTGCCAGCAGCCCAATAATGATCGGGGGGGAGACCCAGTACTTC. This chain links TRBV12-3 or TRBV12-4 with TRBJ2-5, with 7 bases that match TRBD2. V shed 6 bases, J shed 5 bases, and the junction held 12 bases outside the gene matches. The CDR3 has 15 residues.

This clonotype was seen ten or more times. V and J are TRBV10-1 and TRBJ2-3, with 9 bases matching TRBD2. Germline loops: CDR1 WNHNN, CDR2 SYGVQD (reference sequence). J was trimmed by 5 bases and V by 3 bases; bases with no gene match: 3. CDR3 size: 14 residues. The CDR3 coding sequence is TGCGCCAGCAGTGACGCGGGAGGGTTAGATACGCAGTATTTT. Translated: CASSDAGGLDTQYF.

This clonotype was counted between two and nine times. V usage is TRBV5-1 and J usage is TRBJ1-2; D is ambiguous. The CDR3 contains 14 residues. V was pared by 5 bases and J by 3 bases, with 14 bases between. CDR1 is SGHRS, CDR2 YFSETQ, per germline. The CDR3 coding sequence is TGCGCCAGCAGTCCCGACCCAGCAGACTATGGCTACACCTTC. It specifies CASSPDPADYGYTF.

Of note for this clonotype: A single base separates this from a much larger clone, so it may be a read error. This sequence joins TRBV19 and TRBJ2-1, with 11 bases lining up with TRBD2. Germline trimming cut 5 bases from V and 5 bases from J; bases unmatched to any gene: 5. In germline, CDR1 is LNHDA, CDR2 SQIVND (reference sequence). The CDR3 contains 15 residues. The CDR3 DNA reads TGTGCCAGTAGTGCGGGACTAGCGGAAAACAATGAGCAGTTCTTC. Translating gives CASSAGLAENNEQFF.

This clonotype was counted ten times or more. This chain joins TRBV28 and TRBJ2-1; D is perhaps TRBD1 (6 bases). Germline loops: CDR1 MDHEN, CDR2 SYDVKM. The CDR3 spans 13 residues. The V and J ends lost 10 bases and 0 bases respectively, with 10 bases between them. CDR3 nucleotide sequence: TGTGCCACCCGGGACACCTCCTACAATGAGCAGTTCTTC. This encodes CATRDTSYNEQFF.

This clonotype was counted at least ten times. CDR3 in DNA: TGTGCCAGCAGCCAAGTGGGGGGGACCCAAGCTTTCTTT. Translated: CASSQVGGTQAFF. The gene calls are TRBV3-1 and TRBJ1-1, with TRBD1 as a possible D gene (5 bases). The CDR3 has 13 residues. Looked up from germline, CDR1 is LGHDT and CDR2 is YNNKEL (reference sequence). Trimming cost V 1 base and J 9 bases, with 12 bases left between them.

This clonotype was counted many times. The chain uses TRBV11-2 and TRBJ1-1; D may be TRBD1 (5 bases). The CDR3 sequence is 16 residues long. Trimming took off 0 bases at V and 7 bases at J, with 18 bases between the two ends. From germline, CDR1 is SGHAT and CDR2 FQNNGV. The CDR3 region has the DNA TGTGCCAGCAGCTTAGACCGGGGACGGATAAAGATTGAAGCTTTCTTT. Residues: CASSLDRGRIKIEAFF.

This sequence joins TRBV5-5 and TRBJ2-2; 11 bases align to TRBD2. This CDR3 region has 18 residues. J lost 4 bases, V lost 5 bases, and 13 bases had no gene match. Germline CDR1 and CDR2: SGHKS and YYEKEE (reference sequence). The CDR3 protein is CASRDIKTSGKSTGELFF. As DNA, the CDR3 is TGTGCCAGCAGAGACATCAAGACTAGCGGGAAGAGCACCGGGGAGCTGTTTTTT.

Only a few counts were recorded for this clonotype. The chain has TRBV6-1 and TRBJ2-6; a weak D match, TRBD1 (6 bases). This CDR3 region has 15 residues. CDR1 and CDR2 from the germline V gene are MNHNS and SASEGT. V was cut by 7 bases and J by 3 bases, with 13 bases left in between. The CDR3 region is CASTDTGIGANVLTF. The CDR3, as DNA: TGTGCCAGCACCGACACAGGGATTGGGGCCAACGTCCTGACTTTC.

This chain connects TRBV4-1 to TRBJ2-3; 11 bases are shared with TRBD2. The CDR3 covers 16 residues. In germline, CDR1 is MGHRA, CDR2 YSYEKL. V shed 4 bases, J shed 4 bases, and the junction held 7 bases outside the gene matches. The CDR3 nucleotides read TGCGCCAGCAGCCTATATAGCGGGAGGGCAGCAGATACGCAGTATTTT. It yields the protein CASSLYSGRAADTQYF.

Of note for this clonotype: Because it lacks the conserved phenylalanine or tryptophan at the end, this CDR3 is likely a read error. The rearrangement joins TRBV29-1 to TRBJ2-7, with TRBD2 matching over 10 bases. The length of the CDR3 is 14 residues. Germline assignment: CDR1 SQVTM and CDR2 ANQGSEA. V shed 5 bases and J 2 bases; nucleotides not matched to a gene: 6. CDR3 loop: CSVRTSGFTYEQYI. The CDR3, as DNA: TGCAGCGTTCGGACTAGCGGTTTTACCTACGAGCAGTACATC.

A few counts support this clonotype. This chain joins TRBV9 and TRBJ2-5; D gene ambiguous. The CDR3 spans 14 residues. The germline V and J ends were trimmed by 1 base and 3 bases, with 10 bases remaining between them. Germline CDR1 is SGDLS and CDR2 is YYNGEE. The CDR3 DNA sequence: TGTGCCAGCAGCGTATCAGGTTGGGAAGAGACCCAGTACTTC. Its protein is CASSVSGWEETQYF.

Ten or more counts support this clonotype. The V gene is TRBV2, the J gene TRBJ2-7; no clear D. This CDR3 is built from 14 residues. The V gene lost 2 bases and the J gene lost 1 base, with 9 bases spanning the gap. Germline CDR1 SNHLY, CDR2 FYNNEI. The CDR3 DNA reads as TGTGCCAGCAGTGAATCTGGCAGATCCTACGAGCAGTACTTC. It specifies CASSESGRSYEQYF.

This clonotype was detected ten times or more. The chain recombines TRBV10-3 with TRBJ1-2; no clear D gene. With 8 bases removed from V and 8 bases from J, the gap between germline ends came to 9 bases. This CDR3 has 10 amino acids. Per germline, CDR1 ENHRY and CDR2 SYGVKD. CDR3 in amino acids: CAIDSPGYTF. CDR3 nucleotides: TGTGCCATCGACTCGCCCGGCTACACCTTC.